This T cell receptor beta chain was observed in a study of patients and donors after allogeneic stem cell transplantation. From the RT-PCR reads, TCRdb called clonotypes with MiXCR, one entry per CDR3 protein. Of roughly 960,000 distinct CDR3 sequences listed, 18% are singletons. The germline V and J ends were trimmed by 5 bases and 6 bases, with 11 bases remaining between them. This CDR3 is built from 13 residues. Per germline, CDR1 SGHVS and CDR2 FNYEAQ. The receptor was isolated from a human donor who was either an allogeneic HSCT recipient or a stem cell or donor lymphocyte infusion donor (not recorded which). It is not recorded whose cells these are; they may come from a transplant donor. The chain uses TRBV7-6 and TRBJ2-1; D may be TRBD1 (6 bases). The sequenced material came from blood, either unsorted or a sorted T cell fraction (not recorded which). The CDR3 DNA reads TGTGCCAGCAGCACGCTACAGGGCAATGAGCAGTTCTTC. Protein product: CASSTLQGNEQFF.